This paragraph reports one TCR beta chain. CDR3 length: 15 residues. V was clipped by 0 bases and J by 2 bases, with 11 bases between them. Germline CDR1 is GTSNPN and CDR2 is SVGIG (reference sequence). The data were produced by immunoSEQ multiplex PCR, yet TCRdb's version contains in-frame clones alone and is incomplete. The sample has roughly 1,500,000 clones; 95% to 99% are singletons. This specimen comes from a study of shared clonotypes between healthy human individuals. The sequenced sample consisted of naive CD4+ T cells sorted from blood. The subset: CD45RA+ positively selected. This chain joins TRBV30 and TRBJ1-5; D remains ambiguous. The receptor's source is a man aged 30-40 years in good health. CDR3 in DNA: TGTGCCTGGAGTGTACTGGGCGGCGGCAATCAGCCCCAGCATTTT. Translating it yields CAWSVLGGGNQPQHF.